This T cell receptor (beta chain) was obtained from a study of T cell clonotyping in hematopoietic cell transplantation. The overall study: Recipient samples before transplant were obtained post-cytoreduction.

Repertoires were generated with immunoSEQ multiplex PCR, while TCRdb's copy carries only in-frame clones and drops some. The table has 35,000 to 45,000 clones, 85% to 95% seen once. Trimming at V came to 4 bases and at J to 6 bases, leaving 6 bases not matched to a gene. CDR1 and CDR2 from the germline V gene are SGHNT and YENEEA. CDR3 size: 14 residues. Described time point: recipient sample about 28 days before transplant, after cytoreduction. The specimen was peripheral blood mononuclear cells, collected before stem cell transplant. This clonotype was obtained from a man aged 40-50 years with chronic myeloid leukemia. Some clones in this sample may be carry-over from other donors' samples. The rearrangement joins TRBV11-3 to TRBJ2-3; 8 bases agree with TRBD1. For the CDR3, the DNA is TGTGCCAGCAGCTCACAGGGGGTGGCGGATACGCAGTATTTT. Residues: CASSSQGVADTQYF.